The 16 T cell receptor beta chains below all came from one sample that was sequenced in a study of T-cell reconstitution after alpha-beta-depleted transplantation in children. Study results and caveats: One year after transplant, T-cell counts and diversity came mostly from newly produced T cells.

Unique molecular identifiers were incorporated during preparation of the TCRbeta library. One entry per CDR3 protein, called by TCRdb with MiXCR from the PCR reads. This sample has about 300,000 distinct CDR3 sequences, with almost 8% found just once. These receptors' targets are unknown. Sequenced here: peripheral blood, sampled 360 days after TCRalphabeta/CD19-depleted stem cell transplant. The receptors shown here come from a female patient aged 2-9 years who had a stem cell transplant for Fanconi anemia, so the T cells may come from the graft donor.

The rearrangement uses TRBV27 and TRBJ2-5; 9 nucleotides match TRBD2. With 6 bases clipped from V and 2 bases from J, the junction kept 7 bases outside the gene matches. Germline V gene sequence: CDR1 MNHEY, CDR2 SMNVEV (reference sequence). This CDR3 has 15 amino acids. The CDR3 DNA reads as TGTGCCAGCAGCTCAGCGGGAGGCCCACAAGAGACCCAGTACTTC. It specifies CASSSAGGPQETQYF.

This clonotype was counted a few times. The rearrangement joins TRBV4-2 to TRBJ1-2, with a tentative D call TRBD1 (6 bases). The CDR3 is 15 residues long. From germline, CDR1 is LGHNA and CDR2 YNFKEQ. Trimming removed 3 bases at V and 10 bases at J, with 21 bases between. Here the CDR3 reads CASSHTLGGAGVYTF. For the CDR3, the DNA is TGTGCCAGCAGCCACACCCTCGGGGGGGCTGGGGTCTACACCTTC.

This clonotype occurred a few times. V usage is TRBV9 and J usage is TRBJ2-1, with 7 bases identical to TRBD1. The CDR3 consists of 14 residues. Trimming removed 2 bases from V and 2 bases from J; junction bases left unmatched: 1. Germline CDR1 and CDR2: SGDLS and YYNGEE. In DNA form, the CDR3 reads TGTGCCAGCAGCGTTGGGACAGCCTACAATGAGCAGTTCTTC. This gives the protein CASSVGTAYNEQFF.

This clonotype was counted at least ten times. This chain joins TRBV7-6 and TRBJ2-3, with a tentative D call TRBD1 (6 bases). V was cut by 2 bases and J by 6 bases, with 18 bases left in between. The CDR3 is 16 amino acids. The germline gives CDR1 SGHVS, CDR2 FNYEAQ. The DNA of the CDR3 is TGTGCCAGCAGCTTAAGGACAGATTCACCCCGGGATACGCAGTATTTT. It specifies CASSLRTDSPRDTQYF.

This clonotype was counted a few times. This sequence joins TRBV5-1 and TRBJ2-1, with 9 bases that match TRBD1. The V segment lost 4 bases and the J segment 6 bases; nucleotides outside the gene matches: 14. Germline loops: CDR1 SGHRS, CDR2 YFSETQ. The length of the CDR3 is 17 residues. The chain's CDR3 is CASSPWSPGQGFNEQFF. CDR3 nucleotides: TGCGCCAGCAGCCCGTGGTCCCCGGGACAGGGCTTCAATGAGCAGTTCTTC.

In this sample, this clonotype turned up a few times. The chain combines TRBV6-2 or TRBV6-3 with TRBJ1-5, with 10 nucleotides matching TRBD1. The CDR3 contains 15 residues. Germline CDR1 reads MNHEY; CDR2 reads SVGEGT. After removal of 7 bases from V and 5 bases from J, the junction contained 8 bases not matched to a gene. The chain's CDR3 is CASTARDRGYQPQHF. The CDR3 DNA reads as TGTGCCAGCACCGCCCGGGACAGGGGTTATCAGCCCCAGCATTTT.

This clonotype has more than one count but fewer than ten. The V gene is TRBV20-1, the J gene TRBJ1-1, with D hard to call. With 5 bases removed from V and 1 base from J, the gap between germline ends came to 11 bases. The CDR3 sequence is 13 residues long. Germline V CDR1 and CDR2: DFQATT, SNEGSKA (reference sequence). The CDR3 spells CSAPPSRNTEAFF. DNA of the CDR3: TGCAGTGCTCCCCCGTCGAGGAACACTGAAGCTTTCTTT.

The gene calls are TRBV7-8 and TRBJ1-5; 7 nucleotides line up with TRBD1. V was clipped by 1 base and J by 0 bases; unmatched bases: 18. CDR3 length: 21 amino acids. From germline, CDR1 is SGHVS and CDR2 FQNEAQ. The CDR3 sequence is CASSLEFEGQWKTDSNQPQHF. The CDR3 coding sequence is TGTGCCAGCAGCTTAGAATTCGAGGGACAGTGGAAGACCGATAGCAATCAGCCCCAGCATTTT.

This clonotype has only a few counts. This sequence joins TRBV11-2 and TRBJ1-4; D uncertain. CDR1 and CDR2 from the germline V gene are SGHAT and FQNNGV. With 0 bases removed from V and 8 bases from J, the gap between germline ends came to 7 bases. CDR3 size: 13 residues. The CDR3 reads CASSLESWEKLFF. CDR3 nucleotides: TGTGCCAGCAGCTTAGAGTCCTGGGAAAAACTGTTTTTT.

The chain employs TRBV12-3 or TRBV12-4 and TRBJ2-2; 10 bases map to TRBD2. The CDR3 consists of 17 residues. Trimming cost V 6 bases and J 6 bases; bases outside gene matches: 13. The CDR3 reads CASSLKAGGLEAGELFF. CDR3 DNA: TGTGCCAGCAGCCTTAAAGCGGGAGGGCTAGAAGCCGGGGAGCTGTTTTTT.

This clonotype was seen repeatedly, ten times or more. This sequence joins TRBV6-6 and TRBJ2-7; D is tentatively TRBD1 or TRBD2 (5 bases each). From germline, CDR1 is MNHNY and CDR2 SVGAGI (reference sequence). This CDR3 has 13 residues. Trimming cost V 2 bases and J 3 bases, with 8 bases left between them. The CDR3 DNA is TGTGCCAGCAGTTACGGGGGTTACTACGAGCAGTACTTC. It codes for CASSYGGYYEQYF.

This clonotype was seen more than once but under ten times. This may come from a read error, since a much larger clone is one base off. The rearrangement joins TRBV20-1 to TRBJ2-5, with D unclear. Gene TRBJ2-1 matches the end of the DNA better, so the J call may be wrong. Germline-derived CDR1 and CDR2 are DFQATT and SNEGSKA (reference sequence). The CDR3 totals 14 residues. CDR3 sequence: CSARKGEAKETQFF. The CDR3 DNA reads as TGCAGTGCTAGAAAGGGTGAGGCGAAAGAGACCCAGTTCTTC.

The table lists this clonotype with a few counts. CDR3 sequence reads: CSARPLRGASKETQYF. CDR3 in DNA: TGCAGTGCTCGACCCTTGAGGGGCGCTTCGAAAGAGACCCAGTACTTC. This chain connects TRBV20-1 to TRBJ2-5, with D possibly being TRBD1 or TRBD2 (5 bases each). V lost 5 bases and J lost 3, with 22 bases in between. CDR1 and CDR2 (germline): DFQATT, SNEGSKA (reference sequence). CDR3 size: 16 residues.

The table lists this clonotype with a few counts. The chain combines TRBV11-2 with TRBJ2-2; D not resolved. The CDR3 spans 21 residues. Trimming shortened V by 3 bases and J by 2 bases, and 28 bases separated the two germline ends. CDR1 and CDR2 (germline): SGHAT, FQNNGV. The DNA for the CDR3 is TGTGCCAGCAGCTTGGTAGTCCACCTACCTCTCTCGCCGACCAACACCGGGGAGCTGTTTTTT. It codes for CASSLVVHLPLSPTNTGELFF.

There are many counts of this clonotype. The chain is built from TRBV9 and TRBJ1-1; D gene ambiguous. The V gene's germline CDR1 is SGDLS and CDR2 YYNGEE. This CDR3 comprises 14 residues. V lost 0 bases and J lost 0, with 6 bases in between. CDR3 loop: CASSVGRMNTEAFF. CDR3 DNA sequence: TGTGCCAGCAGCGTAGGGCGGATGAACACTGAAGCTTTCTTT.

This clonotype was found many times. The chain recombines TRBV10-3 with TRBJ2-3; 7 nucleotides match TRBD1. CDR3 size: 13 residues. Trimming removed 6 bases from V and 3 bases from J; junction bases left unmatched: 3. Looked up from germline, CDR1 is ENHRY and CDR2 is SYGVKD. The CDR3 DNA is TGTGCCATCAGCTTGGGACAGACAGATACGCAGTATTTT. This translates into CAISLGQTDTQYF.